What follows are 10 T cell receptor beta chains derived from one specimen sequenced in a study of cytomegalovirus exposure and HLA in healthy donors. PCR amplification relied on 60 Vbeta primers (plus 13 Jbeta primers). Generated by immunoSEQ multiplex PCR, the TCRdb table keeps only in-frame clones and is missing some. The data show around 130,000 clones, about four fifths seen once. The source material was PBMCs. These receptors all stem from a man younger than 35 in good health and CMV-seronegative.

The chain is built from TRBV5-1 and TRBJ1-2; 9 bases fit TRBD1. The J segment lost 7 bases and the V segment lost 0 bases, leaving 10 bases of the junction unmatched. Germline lookup yields CDR1 SGHRS and CDR2 YFSETQ. This CDR3 contains 16 residues. For the CDR3, the DNA is TGCGCCAGCAGCTTGGCTCAGGCCGGGACAGGGACTGGCTACACCTTC. It specifies CASSLAQAGTGTGYTF.

This clone showed up just a few times. The chain carries TRBV6-5 and TRBJ1-6; D unresolved. Trimming stripped 4 bases from V and 7 bases from J, with 14 bases between. This CDR3 contains 15 residues. Germline V gives CDR1 MNHEY, CDR2 SVGAGI. CDR3 bases: TGTGCCAGCAGTTCAATCTTTGGCGGAAATTCACCCCTCCACTTT. Its translation: CASSSIFGGNSPLHF.

In its sample, this clone was seen once. The chain has TRBV11-1 and TRBJ2-1, with D possibly matching TRBD2 (5 bases). The CDR3 spans 16 residues. Germline values: CDR1 SGHAT, CDR2 FQDESV (reference sequence). The germline V and J ends were trimmed by 1 base and 4 bases, with 14 bases remaining between them. Here the CDR3 reads CASSLEVANIYNEQFF. CDR3 coding DNA: TGTGCCAGCAGCTTAGAAGTAGCGAATATTTACAATGAGCAGTTCTTC. Full variable domain (rest looked up from reference TRBV11-1 and TRBJ2-1): EAEVAQSPRYKITEKSQAVAFWCDPISGHATLYWYRQILGQGPELLVQFQDESVVDDSQLPKDRFSAERLKGVDSTLKIQPAELGDSAMYLCASSLEVANIYNEQFFGPGTRLTVL.

The gene calls are TRBV30 and TRBJ2-7; 9 bases agree with TRBD1. J lost 4 bases, V lost 7 bases, and 5 bases had no gene match. CDR1 and CDR2 (germline): GTSNPN, SVGIG (reference sequence). This CDR3 comprises 12 residues. CDR3 amino acids: CAFTGGDYEQYV. The CDR3 DNA reads as TGTGCCTTCACAGGGGGCGATTACGAGCAGTACGTC.

This chain uses TRBV7-8 with TRBJ2-5; D uncertain. The CDR3 extends over 11 amino acids. V was shortened by 1 base and J by 9 bases, with 6 bases between the two germline ends. Per germline, CDR1 SGHVS and CDR2 FQNEAQ. DNA for the CDR3: TGTGCCAGCAGCTTAGTCTCGGCCCAGTACTTC. Its translation is CASSLVSAQYF.

DNA of the CDR3: TGTGCCAGCAGCCAAGATGCAGGCTCTGGAAACACCATATATTTT. Protein sequence: CASSQDAGSGNTIYF. The gene calls are TRBV14 and TRBJ1-3, with D uncertain. The CDR3 totals 15 residues. Germline CDR1 and CDR2: SGHDN and FVKESK. The V end was cut by 0 bases, the J end by 0 bases, with 6 bases between.

V and J are TRBV7-2 and TRBJ1-3; D remains ambiguous. V shed 1 base and J shed 4 bases, with 14 bases lying between them. The CDR3 is made up of 16 amino acids. Germline CDR1 is SGHTA and CDR2 is FQGNSA. The CDR3 reads CASSLGRRTMGNTIYF. The CDR3 DNA reads as TGTGCCAGCAGCTTAGGGCGGCGCACAATGGGAAACACCATATATTTT.

The chain recombines TRBV5-4 with TRBJ2-2, with 7 positions matching TRBD2. Per the germline V gene, CDR1 is SGHNT and CDR2 is YYREEE (reference sequence). V shed 4 bases and J 4 bases; nucleotides not matched to a gene: 10. This CDR3 spans 16 amino acids. The CDR3 coding sequence is TGTGCCAGCAGCCTCGGGGGAGGGAGAAGCACCGGGGAGCTGTTTTTT. The encoded protein is CASSLGGGRSTGELFF. The variable domain in full, with the rest retrieved from reference TRBV5-4 and TRBJ2-2, is ETGVTQSPTHLIKTRGQQVTLRCSSQSGHNTVSWYQQALGQGPQFIFQYYREEENGRGNFPPRFSGLQFPNYSSELNVNALELDDSALYLCASSLGGGRSTGELFFGEGSRLTVL.

The chain employs TRBV7-3 and TRBJ2-2; the D gene is possibly TRBD2 (7 bases). Germline CDR1 is SGHTA and CDR2 is FQGTGA. Trimming stripped 5 bases from V and 2 bases from J, with 9 bases between. The CDR3 consists of 14 residues. CDR3 coding DNA: TGTGCCAGCAGCAGGGGGGGTAACACCGGGGAGCTGTTTTTT. Residues: CASSRGGNTGELFF.

J is TRBJ2-1 and V is TRBV6-1; 7 nucleotides agree with TRBD2. CDR1 is MNHNS, CDR2 SASEGT, per germline. Trimming took 9 bases from V and 5 from J; bases not matched to a gene: 10. This CDR3 has 14 residues. In nucleotides, the CDR3 is TGTGCCAGTAGGTACCGCGGGGGAGACAATGAGCAGTTCTTC. This translates into CASRYRGGDNEQFF.